These 19 T cell receptor beta chains share one sample of origin, sequenced in a study of cytomegalovirus exposure and HLA in healthy donors. Use of 60 Vbeta and 13 Jbeta primers characterized the PCR. The method was immunoSEQ multiplex PCR; TCRdb's version includes in-frame clones alone and lacks a portion of them. The sample yields 200,000 to 300,000 clones, 84% seen once. The sample comprised PBMCs. Receptor source: a woman aged 35 to 49 in good health and CMV-seropositive.

The V gene is TRBV28, the J gene TRBJ2-5; 11 positions agree with TRBD2. The CDR3 runs to 15 residues. Germline assignment: CDR1 MDHEN and CDR2 SYDVKM. V lost 8 bases and J lost 4; bases outside the gene matches: 9. The CDR3 loop reads CASGTLAGGTETQYF. For the CDR3, the DNA is TGTGCCAGCGGTACCCTAGCGGGAGGAACAGAGACCCAGTACTTC.

The CDR3: CSAERGEQYF. The CDR3 DNA is TGCAGTGCAGAGAGAGGCGAGCAGTACTTC. The V gene is TRBV20-1, the J gene TRBJ2-7, with D unresolved. Trimming left V 6 bases short and J 6 bases short, with 9 bases between. The CDR3 contains 10 residues. Germline V lookup: CDR1 DFQATT, CDR2 SNEGSKA (reference sequence).

The genes are TRBV30 and TRBJ2-5; 8 nucleotides agree with TRBD2. Trimming removed 1 base from V and 4 bases from J; junction bases left unmatched: 5. This CDR3 contains 14 residues. Germline CDR1 and CDR2: GTSNPN and SVGIG (reference sequence). CDR3 protein: CAWSDRGGPETQYF. The CDR3 nucleotides read TGTGCCTGGAGTGACCGGGGGGGGCCAGAGACCCAGTACTTC.

The J gene is TRBJ1-1, the V gene TRBV29-1; D gene uncertain. The CDR3 runs 11 residues. Germline CDR1 is SQVTM and CDR2 is ANQGSEA. The ends were cut back, 8 bases at V and 1 base at J, with 8 bases in the middle. Here the CDR3 DNA reads TGCAGCTCGCGGAGGAACACTGAAGCTTTCTTT. Amino acids: CSSRRNTEAFF.

The chain employs TRBV7-9 and TRBJ1-1; D not resolved. Germline CDR1 reads SEHNR; CDR2 reads FQNEAQ (reference sequence). CDR3 length: 14 residues. V lost 1 base, J lost 0 bases, and 6 bases lay in between. This chain's CDR3 is CASSLGAVNTEAFF. For the CDR3, the DNA is TGTGCCAGCAGCTTAGGTGCGGTGAACACTGAAGCTTTCTTT.

The J gene is TRBJ1-3, the V gene TRBV6-5, with TRBD1 matching over 7 bases. V shed 0 bases and J 4 bases; nucleotides not matched to a gene: 6. This CDR3 is built from 16 residues. Looked up from germline, CDR1 is MNHEY and CDR2 is SVGAGI. In DNA form, the CDR3 reads TGTGCCAGCAGTTACTCGATACAGGGGTTCGGAAACACCATATATTTT. Its protein is CASSYSIQGFGNTIYF.

The chain has TRBV7-9 and TRBJ1-6, with D perhaps TRBD1 (6 bases). V was trimmed by 5 bases and J by 7 bases, leaving 15 bases between them. Germline lookup yields CDR1 SEHNR and CDR2 FQNEAQ (reference sequence). The CDR3 length is 15 residues. The CDR3 nucleotides read TGTGCCAGCAGCCTGCCAGGGGAAGGGAATTCACCCCTCCACTTT. It is translated as CASSLPGEGNSPLHF.

This clone showed up just once. V and J are TRBV19 and TRBJ1-6; D is possibly TRBD1 (6 bases). Trimming removed 3 bases at V and 7 bases at J, with 13 bases between. The germline V gene encodes CDR1 LNHDA and CDR2 SQIVND (reference sequence). CDR3 length: 15 residues. CDR3 in amino acids: CASSIAGDGNSPLHF. CDR3 coding DNA: TGTGCCAGTAGTATTGCAGGGGACGGGAATTCACCCCTCCACTTT. Full variable domain (rest looked up from reference TRBV19 and TRBJ1-6): DGGITQSPKYLFRKEGQNVTLSCEQNLNHDAMYWYRQDPGQGLRLIYYSQIVNDFQKGDIAEGYSVSREKKESFPLTVTSAQKNPTAFYLCASSIAGDGNSPLHFGNGTRLTVT.

The chain carries TRBV7-8 and TRBJ2-1; TRBD2 aligns across 13 bases. The CDR3 extends over 16 amino acids. Germline-derived CDR1 and CDR2 are SGHVS and FQNEAQ. The junction had 3 bases not matched to a gene; V was cut back by 5 bases and J by 2 bases. CDR3 nucleotide sequence: TGTGCCAGCAGCCCCGGACTAGCGGGAGCCTACAATGAGCAGTTCTTC. Translating gives CASSPGLAGAYNEQFF.

This rearrangement joins TRBV7-6 to TRBJ2-1, with D perhaps TRBD2 (6 bases). The CDR3 length is 13 residues. Germline-derived CDR1 and CDR2 are SGHVS and FNYEAQ. V lost 6 bases and J lost 6, with 12 bases in between. The chain's CDR3 is CASRPAGPNEQFF. The CDR3 bases are TGTGCCAGCAGGCCCGCGGGGCCCAATGAGCAGTTCTTC.

The chain uses TRBV18 and TRBJ1-6; TRBD1 agrees at 9 bases. Germline CDR1 reads KGHSH; CDR2 reads LQKENI. With V trimmed by 5 bases and J by 8 bases, 4 bases remained unmatched. This CDR3 contains 14 residues. The CDR3 here is CASSLQGADSPLHF. The CDR3, as DNA: TGTGCCAGCTCATTACAGGGGGCGGATTCACCCCTCCACTTT.

The rearrangement links TRBV19 to TRBJ1-2; a possible D gene is TRBD1 (6 bases). The CDR3 covers 14 residues. Germline CDR1 is LNHDA and CDR2 is SQIVND (reference sequence). The ends were cut back, 5 bases at V and 5 bases at J, with 15 bases in the middle. Here the CDR3 reads CASSQQSRGYGYTF. Written as DNA, the CDR3 is TGTGCCAGTAGTCAACAGAGTAGGGGGTATGGCTACACCTTC.

This chain uses TRBV10-3 with TRBJ2-1; 7 positions match TRBD1. Germline V gene lookup returns CDR1 ENHRY and CDR2 SYGVKD. This CDR3 comprises 15 residues. Losses at the gene ends were 0 bases for V and 8 bases for J; bases not matched to a gene: 7. In DNA, the CDR3 is TGTGCCATCAGTGAGTCTCGGACAGGTACGGATGAGCAGTTCTTC. It encodes CAISESRTGTDEQFF.

This clone has only one observation. The sample contains more than one DNA sequence encoding this CDR3. The chain joins TRBV20-1 to TRBJ2-7; maybe TRBD2 (5 bases). V gave up 6 bases and J gave up 2 bases, with 8 bases separating them. The germline V gene has CDR1 DFQATT and CDR2 SNEGSKA (reference sequence). This CDR3 has 11 residues. The DNA of the CDR3 is TGCAGTGCCCCGGGGACCTACGAGCAGTACTTC. Translated, it gives CSAPGTYEQYF.

The chain recombines TRBV7-8 with TRBJ2-7, with D possibly matching TRBD2 (7 bases). The V gene lost 5 bases and the J gene lost 3 bases, with 17 bases spanning the gap. The germline CDR1 and CDR2 sequences are SGHVS and FQNEAQ. This CDR3 is 15 amino acids long. The CDR3 loop is CASSGGAGRVYEQYF. For the CDR3, the DNA is TGTGCCAGCAGCGGGGGGGCGGGAAGGGTCTACGAGCAGTACTTC.

V and J are TRBV30 and TRBJ1-3; TRBD1 matches at 7 bases. J gave up 4 bases and V 8 bases, and 5 bases lay outside the gene matches. Germline CDR1 is GTSNPN and CDR2 is SVGIG (reference sequence). The CDR3 is made up of 12 amino acids. The CDR3 DNA follows: TGTGCCGGTGACAGGGCCGGAAACACCATATATTTT. Protein product: CAGDRAGNTIYF.

The chain uses TRBV5-4 and TRBJ2-4; 10 nucleotides line up with TRBD2. Per germline, CDR1 SGHNT and CDR2 YYREEE (reference sequence). V dropped 0 bases and J dropped 7; count of bases not matched to a gene: 10. The CDR3 runs 17 residues. The CDR3 region has the DNA TGTGCCAGCAGCTTGGGGTTAGCGGGAGGCCCGGGGAACATTCAGTACTTC. Amino acids: CASSLGLAGGPGNIQYF.

This rearrangement joins TRBV19 to TRBJ2-5, with 7 nucleotides matching TRBD1. The CDR3 is 14 residues long. V shed 4 bases, J shed 4 bases, and the junction held 6 bases outside the gene matches. Germline CDR1 LNHDA, CDR2 SQIVND (reference sequence). CDR3 bases: TGTGCCAGTAGTAGCCAGGGGGTGGGAGAGACCCAGTACTTC. Residues: CASSSQGVGETQYF.

About this clone itself: The sample carries other DNA sequences with the same CDR3. The chain is built from TRBV6-1 and TRBJ2-7, with 7 bases identical to TRBD2. The CDR3 has 13 residues. The germline gives CDR1 MNHNS, CDR2 SASEGT. Losses at the gene ends were 3 bases for V and 2 bases for J; bases not matched to a gene: 1. DNA for the CDR3: TGTGCCAGCAGTGATCGGGGGGCCTACGAGCAGTACTTC. It specifies CASSDRGAYEQYF.